The 13 T cell receptor beta chains below all came from one sample that was sequenced in a study of siplizumab effects on memory and regulatory T cells. Only in-frame clones appear in the TCRdb table, and some are missing; sequencing was by immunoSEQ multiplex PCR. The table includes fewer than 85,000 clones, 95% detected once. Sequenced material: CD8+ T cells sorted from blood. These receptors all come from a human donor in good health.

The chain recombines TRBV5-1 with TRBJ2-1; the match to TRBD1 covers 10 bases. CDR3 length: 16 amino acids. J lost 8 bases, V lost 2 bases, and 10 bases had no gene match. The germline V gene has CDR1 SGHRS and CDR2 YFSETQ. The CDR3 DNA reads TGCGCCAGCAGCTTTGATCGACAGGGGGCCTTCCATGAGCAGTTCTTC. Residues: CASSFDRQGAFHEQFF.

This chain connects TRBV11-2 to TRBJ2-1, with 8 bases that match TRBD2. J gave up 3 bases and V 0 bases, and 7 bases lay outside the gene matches. CDR1 and CDR2 (germline): SGHAT, FQNNGV. The CDR3 spans 17 residues. CDR3: CASSLDIVRGGYNEQFF. Here the CDR3 DNA reads TGTGCCAGCAGCTTAGATATCGTTCGGGGGGGCTACAATGAGCAGTTCTTC.

In this sample, this clone turned up once. This rearrangement joins TRBV2 to TRBJ2-2; D possibly corresponds to TRBD1 (6 bases). V was clipped by 10 bases and J by 0 bases, with 15 bases between them. Germline CDR1 SNHLY, CDR2 FYNNEI. CDR3 size: 15 residues. CDR3 in DNA: TGTGCCATCACCCCGACAGGAACGAACACCGGGGAGCTGTTTTTT. Translated, it gives CAITPTGTNTGELFF.

This clone has just one count. The V gene is TRBV7-6, the J gene TRBJ2-7, with a possible D match to TRBD1 (6 bases). The CDR3 sequence is 13 residues long. Germline values: CDR1 SGHVS, CDR2 FNYEAQ. V was trimmed by 5 bases and J by 3 bases, leaving 11 bases between them. CDR3 DNA sequence: TGTGCCAGCAGCCCCCGGGACAACTACGAGCAGTACTTC. It specifies CASSPRDNYEQYF.

The rearrangement uses TRBV28 and TRBJ2-1; 9 bases fit TRBD2. Germline CDR1 MDHEN, CDR2 SYDVKM. With V trimmed by 9 bases and J by 4 bases, 7 bases remained unmatched. The CDR3 spans 14 residues. CDR3 bases: TGTGCCAGTGATAGCGGGAGAAAATACAATGAGCAGTTCTTC. This translates into CASDSGRKYNEQFF. The whole variable domain, filled in from reference TRBV28 and TRBJ2-1, reads DVKVTQSSRYLVKRTGEKVFLECVQDMDHENMFWYRQDPGLGLRLIYFSYDVKMKEKGDIPEGYSVSREKKERFSLILESASTNQTSMYLCASDSGRKYNEQFFGPGTRLTVL.

The chain carries TRBV7-3 and TRBJ2-5; 10 bases are shared with TRBD2. Germline CDR1 reads SGHTA; CDR2 reads FQGTGA. This CDR3 is 15 amino acids long. Trimming cost V 4 bases and J 2 bases; bases outside gene matches: 4. This CDR3 reads CASSSSGRRQETQYF. The CDR3 DNA is TGTGCCAGCAGCTCTAGCGGGAGACGGCAAGAGACCCAGTACTTC.

The rearrangement uses TRBV2 and TRBJ2-7; the match to TRBD2 covers 12 bases. The CDR3 covers 16 residues. Germline loops: CDR1 SNHLY, CDR2 FYNNEI. J lost 3 bases, V lost 3 bases, and 6 bases had no gene match. CDR3 residues: CASSDRRLAGVYEQYF. The CDR3, as DNA: TGTGCCAGCAGTGACCGGCGACTAGCGGGAGTCTACGAGCAGTACTTC. Full variable domain (remainder filled in from reference TRBV2 and TRBJ2-7): EPEVTQTPSHQVTQMGQEVILRCVPISNHLYFYWYRQILGQKVEFLVSFYNNEISEKSEIFDDQFSVERPDGSNFTLKIRSTKLEDSAMYFCASSDRRLAGVYEQYFGPGTRLTVT.

CDR3 sequence (DNA): TGTGCCAGCAGCCCCATGACGGGGAAATACGAGCAGTACTTC. Amino acids: CASSPMTGKYEQYF. The chain uses TRBV7-9 and TRBJ2-7, with D possibly being TRBD2 (5 bases). CDR1 and CDR2 from the germline V gene are SEHNR and FQNEAQ (reference sequence). The CDR3 consists of 14 residues. V lost 5 bases and J 4 bases, leaving 15 bases between the germline ends.

This sequence joins TRBV4-2 and TRBJ1-2; maybe TRBD1 (5 bases). V gave up 3 bases and J gave up 8 bases, with 16 bases separating them. Germline loops: CDR1 LGHNA, CDR2 YNFKEQ. The CDR3 totals 14 residues. In DNA form, the CDR3 reads TGTGCCAGCAGCCAGGAGGGACGCTGGGAAGGCTACACCTTC. Translating it yields CASSQEGRWEGYTF.

V gene TRBV11-2 combines with J gene TRBJ2-1, with a tentative D call TRBD2 (7 bases). This CDR3 region has 16 residues. Trimming left V 5 bases short and J 5 bases short, with 19 bases between. From germline, CDR1 is SGHAT and CDR2 FQNNGV. The CDR3 spells CASSGGPAGIDNEQFF. In DNA form, the CDR3 reads TGTGCCAGCAGCGGGGGGCCAGCGGGGATAGACAATGAGCAGTTCTTC.

V usage is TRBV5-1 and J usage is TRBJ2-3, with 7 bases that match TRBD1. With V trimmed by 3 bases and J by 2 bases, 9 bases remained unmatched. This CDR3 is 16 amino acids long. CDR1 and CDR2 (germline): SGHRS, YFSETQ. This CDR3 is CASSSDRTGATDTQYF. Here the CDR3 DNA reads TGCGCCAGCAGCTCTGACAGGACAGGAGCCACAGATACGCAGTATTTT.

The chain recombines TRBV10-1 with TRBJ2-7; D is uncertain. Trimming cost V 0 bases and J 3 bases, with 6 bases left between them. Germline CDR1 reads WNHNN; CDR2 reads SYGVQD (reference sequence). There are 13 residues in the CDR3. DNA for the CDR3: TGCGCCAGCAGTGAGTCAGGGAACTACGAGCAGTACTTC. It is translated as CASSESGNYEQYF.

The chain has TRBV29-1 and TRBJ2-7; no firm D call. The CDR3 sequence is 11 residues long. The germline V and J ends were trimmed by 3 bases and 3 bases, with 6 bases remaining between them. The V gene's germline CDR1 is SQVTM and CDR2 ANQGSEA. The CDR3 nucleotides are TGCAGCGTTGATAAGGGCTACGAGCAGTACTTC. Translation: CSVDKGYEQYF.